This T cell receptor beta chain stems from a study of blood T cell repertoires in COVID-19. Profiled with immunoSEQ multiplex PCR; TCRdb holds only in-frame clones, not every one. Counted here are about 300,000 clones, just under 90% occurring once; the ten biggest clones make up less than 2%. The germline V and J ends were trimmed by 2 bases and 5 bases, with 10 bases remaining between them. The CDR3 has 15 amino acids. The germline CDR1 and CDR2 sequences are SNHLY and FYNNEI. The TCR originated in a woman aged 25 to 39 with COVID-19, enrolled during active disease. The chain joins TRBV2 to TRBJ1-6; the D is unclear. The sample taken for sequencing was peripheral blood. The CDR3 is CASSEYSGNNSPLHF. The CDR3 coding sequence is TGTGCCAGCAGTGAATATTCGGGGAATAATTCACCCCTCCACTTT.